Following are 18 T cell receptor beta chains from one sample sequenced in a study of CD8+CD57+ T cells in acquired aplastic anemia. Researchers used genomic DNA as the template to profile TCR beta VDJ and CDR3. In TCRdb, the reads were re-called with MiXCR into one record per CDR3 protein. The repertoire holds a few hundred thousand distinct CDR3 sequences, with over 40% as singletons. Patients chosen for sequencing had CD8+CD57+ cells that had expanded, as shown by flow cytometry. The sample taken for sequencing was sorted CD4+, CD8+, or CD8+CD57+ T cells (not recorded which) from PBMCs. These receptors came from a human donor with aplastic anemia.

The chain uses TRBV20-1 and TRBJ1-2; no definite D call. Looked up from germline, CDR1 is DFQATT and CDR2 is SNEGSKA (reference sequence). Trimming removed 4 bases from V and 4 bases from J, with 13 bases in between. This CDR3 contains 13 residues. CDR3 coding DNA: TGCAGTGCTACCCCAAGGGCGGCCTATGGCTACACCTTC. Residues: CSATPRAAYGYTF.

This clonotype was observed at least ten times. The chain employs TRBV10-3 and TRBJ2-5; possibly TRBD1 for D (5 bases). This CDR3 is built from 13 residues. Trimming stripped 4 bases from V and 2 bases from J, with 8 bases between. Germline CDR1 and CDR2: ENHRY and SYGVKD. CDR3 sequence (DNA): TGTGCCATCAGTGCAAGACAGCAAGAGACCCAGTACTTC. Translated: CAISARQQETQYF.

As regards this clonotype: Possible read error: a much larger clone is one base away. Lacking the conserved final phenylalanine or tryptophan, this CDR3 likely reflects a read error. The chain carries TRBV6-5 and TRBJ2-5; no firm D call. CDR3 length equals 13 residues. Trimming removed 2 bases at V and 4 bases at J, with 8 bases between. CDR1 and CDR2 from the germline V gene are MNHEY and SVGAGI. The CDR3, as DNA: TGTGCCAGCAGTTACCGGGTCGGAGAGACCCAGTACCTC. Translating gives CASSYRVGETQYL.

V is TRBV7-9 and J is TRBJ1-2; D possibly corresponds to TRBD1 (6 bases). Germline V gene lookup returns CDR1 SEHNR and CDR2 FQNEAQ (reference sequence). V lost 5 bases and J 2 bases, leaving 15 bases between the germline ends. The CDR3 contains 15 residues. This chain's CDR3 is CASSASPGANYGYTF. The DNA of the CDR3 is TGTGCCAGCAGCGCAAGCCCGGGGGCCAACTATGGCTACACCTTC.

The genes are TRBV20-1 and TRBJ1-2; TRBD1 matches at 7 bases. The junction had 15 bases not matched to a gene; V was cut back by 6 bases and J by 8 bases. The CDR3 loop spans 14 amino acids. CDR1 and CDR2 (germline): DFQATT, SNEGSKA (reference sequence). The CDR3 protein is CSASSPTGLRGYTF. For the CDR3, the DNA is TGCAGTGCCAGCAGCCCGACAGGGTTGAGAGGCTACACCTTC.

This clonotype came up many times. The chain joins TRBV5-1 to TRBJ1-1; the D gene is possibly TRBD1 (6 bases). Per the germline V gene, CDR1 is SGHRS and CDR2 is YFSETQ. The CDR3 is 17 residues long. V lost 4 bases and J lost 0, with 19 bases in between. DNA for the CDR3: TGCGCCAGCAGCCTAGGGCGGGGGCCGCAGGTGAACACTGAAGCTTTCTTT. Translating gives CASSLGRGPQVNTEAFF.

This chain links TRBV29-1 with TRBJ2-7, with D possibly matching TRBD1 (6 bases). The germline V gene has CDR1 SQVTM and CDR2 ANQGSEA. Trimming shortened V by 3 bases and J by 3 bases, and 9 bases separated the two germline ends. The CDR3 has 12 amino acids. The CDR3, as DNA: TGCAGCGTTGACGCAGGGGACTACGAGCAGTACTTC. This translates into CSVDAGDYEQYF.

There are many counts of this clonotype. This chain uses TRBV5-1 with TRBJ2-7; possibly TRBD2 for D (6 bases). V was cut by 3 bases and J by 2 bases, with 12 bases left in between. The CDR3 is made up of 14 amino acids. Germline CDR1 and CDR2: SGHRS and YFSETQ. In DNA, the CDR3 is TGCGCCAGCAGCTCCCTTGGAGGGCCCTACGAGCAGTACTTC. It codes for CASSSLGGPYEQYF.

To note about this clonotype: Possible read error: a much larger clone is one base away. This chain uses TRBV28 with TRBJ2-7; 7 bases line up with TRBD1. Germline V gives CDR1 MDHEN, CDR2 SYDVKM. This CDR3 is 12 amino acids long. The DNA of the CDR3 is TGTGCCAGCACCCTACAGGGGTACGAGCAGCACTTC. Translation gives CASTLQGYEQHF.

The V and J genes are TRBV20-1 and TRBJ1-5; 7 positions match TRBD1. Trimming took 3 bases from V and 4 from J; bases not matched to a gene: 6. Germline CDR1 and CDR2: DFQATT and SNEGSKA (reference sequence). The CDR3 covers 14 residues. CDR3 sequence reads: CSARDRLLNQPQHF. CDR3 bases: TGCAGTGCTAGGGACAGGCTGTTGAATCAGCCCCAGCATTTT.

CDR3 nucleotide sequence: TGCAGTGCTTGCAGGCCCGGGACAGGGCGCAATGAGCAGTTCTTC. This gives the protein CSACRPGTGRNEQFF. The gene calls are TRBV20-1 and TRBJ2-1; 9 bases are a match to TRBD1. Germline CDR1 reads DFQATT; CDR2 reads SNEGSKA (reference sequence). The V segment lost 5 bases and the J segment 6 bases; nucleotides outside the gene matches: 11. The length of the CDR3 is 15 residues.

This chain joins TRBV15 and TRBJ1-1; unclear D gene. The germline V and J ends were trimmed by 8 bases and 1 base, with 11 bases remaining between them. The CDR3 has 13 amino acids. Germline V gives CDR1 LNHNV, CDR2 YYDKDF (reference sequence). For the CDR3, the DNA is TGTGCCACCTCCTCGTGGAGGAACACTGAAGCTTTCTTT. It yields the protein CATSSWRNTEAFF.

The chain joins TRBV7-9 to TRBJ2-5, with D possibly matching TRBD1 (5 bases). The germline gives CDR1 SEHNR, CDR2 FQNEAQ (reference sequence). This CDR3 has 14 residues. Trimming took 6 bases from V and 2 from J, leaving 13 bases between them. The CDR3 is CASSPRQYQETQYF. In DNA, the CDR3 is TGTGCCAGCAGTCCGCGACAGTATCAAGAGACCCAGTACTTC. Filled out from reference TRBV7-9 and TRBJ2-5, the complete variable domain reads DTGVSQNPRHKITKRGQNVTFRCDPISEHNRLYWYRQTLGQGPEFLTYFQNEAQLEKSRLLSDRFSAERPKGSFSTLEIQRTEQGDSAMYLCASSPRQYQETQYFGPGTRLLVL.

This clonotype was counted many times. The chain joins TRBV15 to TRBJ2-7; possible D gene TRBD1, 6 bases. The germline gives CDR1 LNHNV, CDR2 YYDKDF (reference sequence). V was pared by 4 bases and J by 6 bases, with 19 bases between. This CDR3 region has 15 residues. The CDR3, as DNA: TGTGCCACCAGCAAACCAGGACAGCGAGGTGGCGAGCAGTACTTC. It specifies CATSKPGQRGGEQYF.

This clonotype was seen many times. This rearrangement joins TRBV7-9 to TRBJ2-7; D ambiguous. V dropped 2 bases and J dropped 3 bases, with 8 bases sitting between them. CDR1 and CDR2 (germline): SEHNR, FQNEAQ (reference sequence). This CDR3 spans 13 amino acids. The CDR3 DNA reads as TGTGCCAGCAGCTTATCTCGCGGCTACGAGCAGTACTTC. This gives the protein CASSLSRGYEQYF.

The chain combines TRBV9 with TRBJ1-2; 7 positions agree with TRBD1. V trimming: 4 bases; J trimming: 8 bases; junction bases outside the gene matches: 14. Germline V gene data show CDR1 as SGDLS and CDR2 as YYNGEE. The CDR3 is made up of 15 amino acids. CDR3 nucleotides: TGTGCCAGCAGCTCGCCGACAGGGATGGGACGAGGCTACACCTTC. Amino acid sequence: CASSSPTGMGRGYTF.

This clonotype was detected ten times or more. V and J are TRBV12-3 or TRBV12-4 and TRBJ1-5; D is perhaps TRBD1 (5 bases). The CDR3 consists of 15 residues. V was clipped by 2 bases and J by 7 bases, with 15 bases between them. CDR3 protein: CASSLSLTQGQPQHF. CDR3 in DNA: TGTGCCAGCAGTTTATCCCTCACTCAGGGCCAGCCCCAGCATTTT.

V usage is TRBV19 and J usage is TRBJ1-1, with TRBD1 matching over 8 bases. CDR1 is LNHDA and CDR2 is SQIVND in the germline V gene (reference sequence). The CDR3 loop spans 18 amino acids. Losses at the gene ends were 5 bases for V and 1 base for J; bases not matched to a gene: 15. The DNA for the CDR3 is TGTGCCAGTAGTCAACAGGGGGGGGAGGCCGGAGCGAACACTGAAGCTTTCTTT. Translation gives CASSQQGGEAGANTEAFF.